Following are 22 T cell receptor beta chains from one sample sequenced in a study of cytomegalovirus exposure and HLA in healthy donors (dated by TCRdb to about 2017). The library was prepared using the immunoSEQ multiplex PCR assay. The multiplex PCR relied on a mix of 60 forward primers for TCR Vbeta segments and 13 reverse primers for TCR Jbeta segments. TCRdb limited this immuneACCESS table to in-frame rearrangements with V and J called. A share of clones is missing; checked studies link under half to unresolved V genes, and the rest is unexplained. Within this sample are around 85,000 clones, with over 75% of them counted one time only. About 7.3% of the sample rests with the top ten. The sample taken for sequencing was PBMCs. The receptors come from a man younger than 40 in good health and CMV-seronegative.

The V gene is TRBV6-1, the J gene TRBJ1-1; the match to TRBD1 covers 11 bases. The V gene's germline CDR1 is MNHNS and CDR2 SASEGT. With V trimmed by 6 bases and J by 12 bases, 15 bases remained unmatched. The CDR3 has 15 residues. CDR3: CASRALLRDRGSTFF. As DNA, the CDR3 is TGTGCCAGCAGAGCCCTACTCCGGGACAGGGGGTCGACTTTCTTT.

V is TRBV13 and J is TRBJ2-5; 10 bases are a match to TRBD2. The CDR3 sequence is 17 residues long. In germline, CDR1 is PRHDT, CDR2 FYEKMQ (reference sequence). Trimming cost V 4 bases and J 4 bases; bases outside gene matches: 12. As DNA, the CDR3 is TGTGCCAGCAGCTCTTCGACTAGCGGGCTTCGGGGAGAGACCCAGTACTTC. This sequence encodes CASSSSTSGLRGETQYF.

This rearrangement joins TRBV5-1 to TRBJ2-3, with TRBD2 matching 7 bases. The CDR3 is 14 amino acids. In germline, CDR1 is SGHRS, CDR2 YFSETQ. V shed 4 bases, J shed 4 bases, and the junction held 6 bases outside the gene matches. DNA for the CDR3: TGCGCCAGCAGCCCCATCGGGGGGTCAGATACGCAGTATTTT. Its translation: CASSPIGGSDTQYF.

This chain uses TRBV5-1 with TRBJ1-2, with a weak D call TRBD1 (6 bases). Germline V lookup: CDR1 SGHRS, CDR2 YFSETQ. Trimming took off 0 bases at V and 8 bases at J, with 17 bases between the two ends. The CDR3 covers 15 residues. The CDR3 DNA is TGCGCCAGCAGCTTGGAAGTGGCCAGGGGCAAGGGCTACACCTTC. It yields the protein CASSLEVARGKGYTF.

This sequence joins TRBV27 and TRBJ1-2; TRBD1 aligns across 12 bases. In germline, CDR1 is MNHEY, CDR2 SMNVEV (reference sequence). The CDR3 totals 16 residues. V lost 2 bases, J lost 7 bases, and 8 bases stayed unmatched. In DNA, the CDR3 is TGTGCCAGCAGTTTAAATTGGGGACAGGGGGCGGGTGGCTACACCTTC. It translates to CASSLNWGQGAGGYTF.

There are a few counts of this clone. This sequence joins TRBV7-9 and TRBJ2-7; 9 bases align to TRBD1. Germline values: CDR1 SEHNR, CDR2 FQNEAQ (reference sequence). The J segment lost 2 bases and the V segment lost 6 bases, leaving 8 bases of the junction unmatched. The CDR3 length is 15 residues. CDR3 DNA: TGTGCCAGCAGGCCCTGGCGGGACAGGGCCTACGAGCAGTACTTC. This codes for CASRPWRDRAYEQYF.

About this clone: One base separates it from a far larger clone, so it is likely a read error. This chain connects TRBV6-1 to TRBJ2-3; 13 bases map to TRBD2. Per germline, CDR1 MNHNS and CDR2 SASEGT. V was pared by 4 bases and J by 4 bases, with 2 bases of the junction left unmatched. This CDR3 comprises 15 residues. The CDR3 sequence is CASSGTSGSPDTQYF. The CDR3 DNA sequence: TGTGCCAGCAGTGGGACTAGCGGGAGCCCAGATACGCAGTATTTT.

The chain joins TRBV29-1 to TRBJ1-1; 8 nucleotides agree with TRBD1. Unmatched junction bases numbered 4, after V lost 6 bases and J lost 7 bases. The CDR3 is made up of 11 amino acids. Per germline, CDR1 SQVTM and CDR2 ANQGSEA. This CDR3 is CSVNRGDEAFF. Written as DNA, the CDR3 is TGCAGCGTCAACAGGGGGGATGAAGCTTTCTTT.

The chain recombines TRBV6-6 with TRBJ1-2, with TRBD1 matching 10 bases. Per the germline V gene, CDR1 is MNHNY and CDR2 is SVGAGI (reference sequence). CDR3 length: 15 residues. V shed 5 bases and J 4 bases; nucleotides not matched to a gene: 7. The CDR3, as DNA: TGTGCCAGCAGTATCGGACAGGGGGGCCCCTATGGCTACACCTTC. This gives the protein CASSIGQGGPYGYTF.

J is TRBJ1-5 and V is TRBV30; TRBD1 agrees at 11 bases. With V trimmed by 0 bases and J by 4 bases, 5 bases remained unmatched. The germline gives CDR1 GTSNPN, CDR2 SVGIG (reference sequence). The CDR3 sequence is 16 residues long. CDR3 sequence: CAWSVSGTGGNQPQHF. The CDR3 bases are TGTGCCTGGAGTGTCTCCGGGACAGGGGGAAATCAGCCCCAGCATTTT.

This chain uses TRBV30 with TRBJ1-6; D is perhaps TRBD1 (6 bases). V lost 7 bases and J 13 bases, leaving 20 bases between the germline ends. The germline CDR1 and CDR2 sequences are GTSNPN and SVGIG (reference sequence). This CDR3 comprises 13 residues. CDR3 sequence reads: CAYSTGSSGPLHF. For the CDR3, the DNA is TGTGCCTACAGCACAGGGTCGTCCGGGCCCCTCCACTTT.

In the case of this clone: Other nucleotide sequences from this sample produce the same CDR3. The chain has TRBV4-3 and TRBJ1-2, with unresolved D. The CDR3 consists of 16 residues. V was pared by 3 bases and J by 5 bases, with 19 bases between. Germline V gives CDR1 LGHNA, CDR2 YSLEER. The CDR3 here is CASSQVRGGLAYGYTF. CDR3 nucleotides: TGCGCCAGCAGCCAGGTCCGAGGCGGACTGGCTTATGGCTACACCTTC.

The rearrangement uses TRBV7-6 and TRBJ1-1; 8 bases align to TRBD1. This CDR3 is 18 amino acids long. With 0 bases clipped from V and 0 bases from J, the junction kept 9 bases outside the gene matches. The V gene's germline CDR1 is SGHVS and CDR2 FNYEAQ. The chain's CDR3 is CASSLAPSTGALNTEAFF. Written as DNA, the CDR3 is TGTGCCAGCAGCTTAGCTCCCTCGACAGGGGCTTTGAACACTGAAGCTTTCTTT.

The J gene is TRBJ2-6, the V gene TRBV12-5; D gene ambiguous. Deletions cut 1 base from V and 0 bases from J, with 7 bases between. CDR3 length: 16 residues. Germline V gene sequence: CDR1 LGHNT, CDR2 FRNRAP. CDR3 sequence reads: CASGLEASSGANVLTF. For the CDR3, the DNA is TGTGCTAGTGGTTTGGAGGCTAGCTCTGGGGCCAACGTCCTGACTTTC.

This clone was seen only a few times. The V call is TRBV7-3, the J call TRBJ1-1; 7 bases fit TRBD1. The length of the CDR3 is 16 residues. The V gene end was trimmed by 6 bases and the J gene end by 1 base; junction bases not matched to a gene: 11. Germline V lookup: CDR1 SGHTA, CDR2 FQGTGA. CDR3 amino acids: CASSVGGRGKNTEAFF. Here the CDR3 DNA reads TGTGCCAGCAGTGTGGGAGGCAGGGGGAAGAACACTGAAGCTTTCTTT. Full variable domain (remainder filled in from reference TRBV7-3 and TRBJ1-1): GAGVSQTPSNKVTEKGKYVELRCDPISGHTALYWYRQSLGQGPEFLIYFQGTGAADDSGLPNDRFFAVRPEGSVSTLKIQRTERGDSAVYLCASSVGGRGKNTEAFFGQGTRLTVV.

The chain is built from TRBV5-1 and TRBJ2-2; the D is unclear. Germline V gives CDR1 SGHRS, CDR2 YFSETQ. The V and J ends lost 4 bases and 1 base respectively, with 8 bases between them. CDR3 length: 14 amino acids. CDR3 nucleotide sequence: TGCGCCAGCAGCGATCTAATGAACACCGGGGAGCTGTTTTTT. It yields the protein CASSDLMNTGELFF. Combining the CDR3 with reference TRBV5-1 and TRBJ2-2 gives the whole variable domain KAGVTQTPRYLIKTRGQQVTLSCSPISGHRSVSWYQQTPGQGLQFLFEYFSETQRNKGNFPGRFSGRQFSNSRSEMNVSTLELGDSALYLCASSDLMNTGELFFGEGSRLTVL.

The rearrangement links TRBV18 to TRBJ2-7; the D gene is possibly TRBD1 (5 bases). CDR3 size: 15 residues. V was pared by 4 bases and J by 3 bases, with 16 bases between. In germline, CDR1 is KGHSH, CDR2 LQKENI. CDR3 in amino acids: CASSLSTGSLYEQYF. CDR3 nucleotide sequence: TGTGCCAGCTCACTCTCAACAGGTTCCCTCTACGAGCAGTACTTC.

The gene calls are TRBV30 and TRBJ2-5; 7 bases are a match to TRBD2. Germline assignment: CDR1 GTSNPN and CDR2 SVGIG (reference sequence). J lost 9 bases, V lost 0 bases, and 13 bases had no gene match. The CDR3 totals 15 residues. The CDR3 sequence is CAWSVRASGPRAQYF. Here the CDR3 DNA reads TGTGCCTGGAGTGTAAGAGCTAGCGGCCCCCGAGCCCAGTACTTC. The full variable domain, with the rest looked up from reference TRBV30 and TRBJ2-5, is SQTIHQWPATLVQPVGSPLSLECTVEGTSNPNLYWYRQAAGRGLQLLFYSVGIGQISSEVPQNLSASRPQDRQFILSSKKLLLSDSGFYLCAWSVRASGPRAQYFGPGTRLLVL.

The rearrangement uses TRBV5-1 and TRBJ2-5; 9 nucleotides agree with TRBD1. Germline V gene lookup returns CDR1 SGHRS and CDR2 YFSETQ. The J segment lost 5 bases and the V segment lost 1 base, leaving 9 bases of the junction unmatched. The CDR3 contains 16 residues. CDR3: CASSLPWRQGGETQYF. As DNA, the CDR3 is TGCGCCAGCAGCTTGCCCTGGAGACAGGGGGGGGAGACCCAGTACTTC.

This chain joins TRBV4-1 and TRBJ1-2, with D unclear. Looked up from germline, CDR1 is MGHRA and CDR2 is YSYEKL. The CDR3 consists of 15 residues. V was trimmed by 0 bases and J by 2 bases, leaving 10 bases between them. The DNA of the CDR3 is TGCGCCAGCAGCCAAGATGCGGGGTCAAACTATGGCTACACCTTC. Its translation: CASSQDAGSNYGYTF.

The V gene is TRBV4-1, the J gene TRBJ2-7; 8 bases are a match to TRBD1. J lost 4 bases, V lost 0 bases, and 5 bases had no gene match. The CDR3 totals 15 residues. Germline V gene lookup returns CDR1 MGHRA and CDR2 YSYEKL. CDR3 sequence: CASSQEAGGGYEQYF. The DNA for the CDR3 is TGCGCCAGCAGCCAAGAGGCAGGGGGCGGTTACGAGCAGTACTTC.

This chain connects TRBV25-1 to TRBJ2-1, with 7 bases identical to TRBD2. V lost 1 base, J lost 6 bases, and 3 bases stayed unmatched. CDR1 and CDR2 from the germline V gene are MGHDK and SYGVNS. This CDR3 has 14 amino acids. CDR3 loop: CASSEFGEGNEQFF. The CDR3 nucleotides are TGTGCCAGCAGTGAATTTGGGGAGGGCAATGAGCAGTTCTTC.